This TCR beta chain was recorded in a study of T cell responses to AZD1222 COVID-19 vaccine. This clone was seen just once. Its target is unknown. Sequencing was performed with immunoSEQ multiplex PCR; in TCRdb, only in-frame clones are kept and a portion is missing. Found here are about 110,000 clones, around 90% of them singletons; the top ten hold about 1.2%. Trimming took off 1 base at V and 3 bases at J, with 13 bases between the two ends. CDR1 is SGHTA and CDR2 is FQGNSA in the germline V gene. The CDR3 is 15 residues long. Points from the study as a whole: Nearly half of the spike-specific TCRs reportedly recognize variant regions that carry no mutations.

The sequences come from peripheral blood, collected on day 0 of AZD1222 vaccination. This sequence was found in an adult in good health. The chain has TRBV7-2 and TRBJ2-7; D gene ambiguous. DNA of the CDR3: TGTGCCAGCAGCTTAGAGGACGTAGGGCGCTACGAGCAGTACTTC. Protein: CASSLEDVGRYEQYF.